This TCR beta chain originates from a study of glioma-infiltrating T cells after dendritic cell vaccination. Sequenced by immunoSEQ multiplex PCR; TCRdb stores in-frame clones only, minus some. Found here are 95,000 to 110,000 clones, roughly 79% of them singletons; the top ten hold 10% to 15%. Per the germline V gene, CDR1 is MDHEN and CDR2 is SYDVKM. The CDR3 consists of 13 residues. Trimming took off 8 bases at V and 14 bases at J, with 19 bases between the two ends. The sample was blood, taken before dendritic cell vaccination. The chain has TRBV28 and TRBJ1-6; a weak D match, TRBD1 (5 bases). The clonotype comes from a human donor with glioblastoma. The CDR3: CASSAAGTLTLHF. DNA for the CDR3: TGTGCCAGCTCAGCAGCAGGGACTTTAACCCTCCACTTT. Looking up the rest from reference TRBV28 and TRBJ1-6 gives the full variable domain: DVKVTQSSRYLVKRTGEKVFLECVQDMDHENMFWYRQDPGLGLRLIYFSYDVKMKEKGDIPEGYSVSREKKERFSLILESASTNQTSMYLCASSAAGTLTLHFGNGTRLTVT.